Only a few counts were recorded for the clone carrying this TCR beta chain. These data belong to a study of T cells in Graves' hyperthyroidism and ophthalmopathy. Using RNA transcripts as the source, TCR beta CDR3 regions were amplified. An initial round of RT-PCR targeting the TCR CDR3 relied on the HTBI primer set. TCRdb called the multiplex PCR reads again in MiXCR, with one record for every CDR3 protein. The repertoire holds some 560,000 distinct CDR3 sequences, with approximately 14% as singletons. This receptor was taken from a woman aged 40 to 50 with Graves' hyperthyroidism. The sequencing input was blood.

This CDR3 is CSVVGLLQGEQYF. The CDR3 region has the DNA TGCAGCGTTGTTGGACTGCTCCAGGGCGAGCAGTACTTC. The chain employs TRBV29-1 and TRBJ2-7; D possibly uses TRBD1 or TRBD2 (5 bases each). Trimming cost V 4 bases and J 6 bases, with 16 bases left between them. Germline-derived CDR1 and CDR2 are SQVTM and ANQGSEA. The CDR3 runs 13 residues.